These T cell receptor beta chains were read from a single sample in a study of blood T cells in healthy people across ages. TCRdb independently ran MiXCR on the 5' RACE reads; one entry per CDR3 protein. The sample lists 1.2 million to 1.5 million distinct CDR3 sequences, around two fifths seen once, with 7.9% in the top ten. Sample: blood. These TCRs come from a woman aged 18-35 years in good health. CDR3s include the opening cysteine and the closing phenylalanine or tryptophan. Fields, in order: CDR3 DNA, CDR3 protein, D gene, V gene, clone size, J gene. D genes are given only for firm matches. Clone size is not always given. Where it is, it says once, few, many or a class for expanded clones.

DNA: TGCAGTGCTTCCGGGAGTCAGACTAGCGGGGGGTTTTACGAGCAGTACTTC
CDR3: CSASGSQTSGGFYEQYF
D: TRBD2
V: TRBV20-1
size: .
J: TRBJ2-7

DNA: TGTGCCAGCAGCTTCGATAGCGGGAGTAATCCGTACTTC
CDR3: CASSFDSGSNPYF
D: TRBD2
V: TRBV7-2
size: .
J: TRBJ2-5

DNA: TGTGCCAGCAGCCAAGACATTTTGTACCGGTCGACTAATTCACCCCTCCACTTT
CDR3: CASSQDILYRSTNSPLHF
D: .
V: TRBV6-1
size: .
J: TRBJ1-6

DNA: TGTGCCAGCAGTCTAACAAACGCCTACGAGCTGTTTTTT
CDR3: CASSLTNAYELFF
D: .
V: TRBV27
size: .
J: TRBJ2-2

DNA: TGTGCCAGCAGCCAAGTGCAGGTTCGTCAGGGCACAGATACGCAGTATTTT
CDR3: CASSQVQVRQGTDTQYF
D: .
V: TRBV4-2
size: few
J: TRBJ2-3

DNA: TGTGCCTGGAGTGTAGGGATTCGGGGCTACACCTTC
CDR3: CAWSVGIRGYTF
D: .
V: TRBV30
size: .
J: TRBJ1-2

DNA: TGCGCCAGCAGCTTGCAGGGAATAGAGACCCAGTACTTC
CDR3: CASSLQGIETQYF
D: .
V: TRBV5-1
size: few
J: TRBJ2-5

DNA: TGTGCCAGCAGCTTAGTCGGAGCGGGGCCTAGCACAGATACGCAGTATTTT
CDR3: CASSLVGAGPSTDTQYF
D: TRBD2
V: TRBV7-2
size: .
J: TRBJ2-3

DNA: TGCGCCAGCAGCATCGTCACAGGAACTGGGGCCAACGTCCTGACTTTC
CDR3: CASSIVTGTGANVLTF
D: .
V: TRBV5-1
size: few
J: TRBJ2-6

DNA: TGCGCCAGCAGCCAAGATCGGACCCCCAATCAGCCCCAGCATTTT
CDR3: CASSQDRTPNQPQHF
D: .
V: TRBV4-1
size: .
J: TRBJ1-5

DNA: TGTGCCAGCAGCTTGGGGACGGATACCTACGAGCAGTACTTC
CDR3: CASSLGTDTYEQYF
D: .
V: TRBV5-6
size: many
J: TRBJ2-7

DNA: TGTGCCAGTCGACTAGCGGGAGTTCGTAATGAGCAGTTCTTC
CDR3: CASRLAGVRNEQFF
D: TRBD2
V: TRBV2
size: .
J: TRBJ2-1

DNA: TGTGCCAGCAGCCTTCGGCCGGGACTAGAGACCCCCAACATTCAGTACTTC
CDR3: CASSLRPGLETPNIQYF
D: TRBD2
V: TRBV6-1
size: few
J: TRBJ2-4

DNA: TGCAGTGCCAGGGAGCGGGAGAGGAGTACCGACGAGCAGTACTTC
CDR3: CSARERERSTDEQYF
D: TRBD2
V: TRBV20-1
size: .
J: TRBJ2-7

DNA: TGTGCCAGCAGTTACTCTCGGACAGGGAGGTCCGGGGCCAACGTCCTGACTTTC
CDR3: CASSYSRTGRSGANVLTF
D: TRBD1
V: TRBV6-5
size: many
J: TRBJ2-6

DNA: TGTGCTAGTGGTGGTACCAGACTAGCAATGGTGGAGACCCAGTACTTC
CDR3: CASGGTRLAMVETQYF
D: TRBD2
V: TRBV12-5
size: .
J: TRBJ2-5

DNA: TGTGCCAGCACCTTGACAGGGGGCGCTTCTGGAAACACCATATATTTT
CDR3: CASTLTGGASGNTIYF
D: TRBD1
V: TRBV2
size: once
J: TRBJ1-3

DNA: TGTGCCAGCAGTGATTCGATGGCCTACGAGCAGTACTTC
CDR3: CASSDSMAYEQYF
D: .
V: TRBV2
size: few
J: TRBJ2-7

DNA: TGTGCCAGCACATGGGGTGGCGGCAATTCACCCCTCCACTTT
CDR3: CASTWGGGNSPLHF
D: .
V: TRBV6-5
size: .
J: TRBJ1-6

DNA: TGTGCCAGCAGCTTGAGAGCGGGGGACTCCTACGAGCAGTACTTC
CDR3: CASSLRAGDSYEQYF
D: TRBD2
V: TRBV5-5
size: .
J: TRBJ2-7

DNA: TGTGCCAGCCTCGCGGGGGGAAGGACCTATAATTCACCCCTCCACTTT
CDR3: CASLAGGRTYNSPLHF
D: .
V: TRBV12-3/TRBV12-4
size: few
J: TRBJ1-6

DNA: TGTGCCAGTAGTATGGGTCCTTTGGGGACTGAAGCTTTCTTT
CDR3: CASSMGPLGTEAFF
D: .
V: TRBV19
size: many
J: TRBJ1-1

DNA: TGCGCCAGCGCTAGGGCCAGCGGGACAAAGCTGGGGGAGCTGTTTTTT
CDR3: CASARASGTKLGELFF
D: .
V: TRBV5-1
size: .
J: TRBJ2-2

DNA: TGTGCCAGCAGTGACAGGGTCGATGTGTACGAGCAGTACTTC
CDR3: CASSDRVDVYEQYF
D: .
V: TRBV2
size: many
J: TRBJ2-7

DNA: TGTGCCAGCAGTTATCGCATCAACTATGGCTACACCTTC
CDR3: CASSYRINYGYTF
D: .
V: TRBV27
size: .
J: TRBJ1-2

DNA: TGTGCCACCCGATCTAACTATGGCTACACCTTC
CDR3: CATRSNYGYTF
D: .
V: TRBV12-3/TRBV12-4
size: .
J: TRBJ1-2

DNA: TGTGCCGCCAGCAGAGGGACCGCGGCGGCAGATACGCAGTATTTT
CDR3: CAASRGTAAADTQYF
D: .
V: TRBV15
size: .
J: TRBJ2-3

DNA: TGTGCCAGCAGCTTCTGGGGAAGGGATGAGCAGTTCTTC
CDR3: CASSFWGRDEQFF
D: .
V: TRBV5-6
size: .
J: TRBJ2-1

DNA: TGTGCCATCAGTGATGTGAAAGTCCACGAGCAGTACTTC
CDR3: CAISDVKVHEQYF
D: .
V: TRBV10-3
size: few
J: TRBJ2-7

DNA: TGTGCCAGCTCACCGGGACTAGCCTCTATTACAGATACGCAGTATTTT
CDR3: CASSPGLASITDTQYF
D: TRBD2
V: TRBV18
size: few
J: TRBJ2-3

DNA: TGCAGTGCTAGAGGGGAGGGCCGAGGGCTCATCGGAGATACGCAGTATTTT
CDR3: CSARGEGRGLIGDTQYF
D: TRBD2
V: TRBV20-1
size: .
J: TRBJ2-3

DNA: TGTGCCAGCAGTGAATTATTCCGGGACAGGGATTCTGGAAACACCATATATTTT
CDR3: CASSELFRDRDSGNTIYF
D: TRBD1
V: TRBV25-1
size: .
J: TRBJ1-3

DNA: TGTGCCAGCAGCCAAGCTACGGGGGCGCGGAACACTGAAGCTTTCTTT
CDR3: CASSQATGARNTEAFF
D: .
V: TRBV14
size: .
J: TRBJ1-1

DNA: TGTGCCAGCAGCCCCTCATTGATCCTGGAGCCCCTCTCCTACAATGAGCAGTTCTTC
CDR3: CASSPSLILEPLSYNEQFF
D: .
V: TRBV3-1
size: .
J: TRBJ2-1

DNA: TGTGCCAGCAGTTCCGGGACAGGCTACATCTATGGCTACACCTTC
CDR3: CASSSGTGYIYGYTF
D: TRBD1
V: TRBV28
size: .
J: TRBJ1-2

DNA: TGTGCCAGCAGCCAACTCTGGACAGGGGGCTACGAGCAGTACTTC
CDR3: CASSQLWTGGYEQYF
D: TRBD1
V: TRBV3-1
size: few
J: TRBJ2-7

DNA: TGTGCCAGCAGCCGTATTCGGGACAGAGGGGCTGAAGCTTTCTTT
CDR3: CASSRIRDRGAEAFF
D: TRBD1
V: TRBV28
size: .
J: TRBJ1-1

DNA: TGCGCCAGCAGCTTCTTACCCGGGAACCAAGAGACCCAGTACTTC
CDR3: CASSFLPGNQETQYF
D: .
V: TRBV5-1
size: .
J: TRBJ2-5

DNA: TGTGCCAGCAGCCAAAGTTGGCAGATGAACACTGTAGCTTTCTTT
CDR3: CASSQSWQMNTVAFF
D: .
V: TRBV3-1
size: .
J: TRBJ1-1

DNA: TGCAGTGCTAATGGACAGGTGAAGGAAGCTTTCTTT
CDR3: CSANGQVKEAFF
D: TRBD1
V: TRBV20-1
size: .
J: TRBJ1-1

DNA: TGTGCCTGGACAGGAGATTACAATGAGCAGTTCTTC
CDR3: CAWTGDYNEQFF
D: .
V: TRBV30
size: .
J: TRBJ2-1

DNA: TGTGCCAGCAGCTTGGAGCCAGCCTACAATGAGCAGTACTTC
CDR3: CASSLEPAYNEQYF
D: .
V: TRBV5-5
size: few
J: TRBJ2-7

DNA: TGCGCCAGCAGCCCCATTCGTGGGGCAGACACAGATACGCAGTATTTT
CDR3: CASSPIRGADTDTQYF
D: .
V: TRBV4-1
size: .
J: TRBJ2-3

DNA: TGTGCCAGCAGTTACTCGCAGGGGAGCTACGAGCAGTACTTC
CDR3: CASSYSQGSYEQYF
D: .
V: TRBV6-6
size: .
J: TRBJ2-7

DNA: TGTGCCAGCAGCCCACGGCTGACCGGGACAGGGGGTAGACCCTACGAGCAGTACTTC
CDR3: CASSPRLTGTGGRPYEQYF
D: TRBD1
V: TRBV7-8
size: few
J: TRBJ2-7

DNA: TGTGCCAGCAGTGAACCACAGGTTTCCACTGAAGCTTTCTTT
CDR3: CASSEPQVSTEAFF
D: .
V: TRBV6-1
size: .
J: TRBJ1-1

DNA: TGTGCCAGCAGCTTGGGTCTGACGCCTGAGCAGTACTTC
CDR3: CASSLGLTPEQYF
D: .
V: TRBV5-5
size: once
J: TRBJ2-7

DNA: TGCGCCAGCAGCTTGGCGAGGACAGGGATGAACACTGAAGCTTTCTTT
CDR3: CASSLARTGMNTEAFF
D: TRBD1
V: TRBV5-1
size: few
J: TRBJ1-1

DNA: TGTGCCAGCACTGGGGGAGGAATGAAGGGGGCCAACGTCCTGACTTTC
CDR3: CASTGGGMKGANVLTF
D: .
V: TRBV7-2
size: .
J: TRBJ2-6

DNA: TGTGCCAGCAGCTTAGTCGTCGGAGGAGAGACCCAGTACTTC
CDR3: CASSLVVGGETQYF
D: .
V: TRBV7-6
size: few
J: TRBJ2-5

DNA: TGCGCCAGCAGTCCCGTGGGAGGCGGCCCCTATGGCTACACCTTC
CDR3: CASSPVGGGPYGYTF
D: .
V: TRBV4-1
size: .
J: TRBJ1-2

DNA: TGTGCCAGCAGTTTAGCGTTTGCCGAGCAGTACTTC
CDR3: CASSLAFAEQYF
D: .
V: TRBV12-3/TRBV12-4
size: few
J: TRBJ2-7

DNA: TGTGCCAGCAGTGATGGACGGGGCGCCGGGGAGCTGTTTTTT
CDR3: CASSDGRGAGELFF
D: .
V: TRBV6-1
size: once
J: TRBJ2-2

DNA: TGCGCCAGCAGCACCCAGGGGGCCGACACTGAAGCTTTCTTT
CDR3: CASSTQGADTEAFF
D: TRBD1
V: TRBV5-1
size: .
J: TRBJ1-1

DNA: TGTGCCAGCAGCCAAGCGGGGAGGCCTTCCTCCTACAATGAGCAGTTCTTC
CDR3: CASSQAGRPSSYNEQFF
D: .
V: TRBV3-1
size: .
J: TRBJ2-1

DNA: TGCGCCAGCTCTGGACAGGGGGCGGACGAGCAGTACTTC
CDR3: CASSGQGADEQYF
D: TRBD1
V: TRBV4-1
size: many
J: TRBJ2-7

DNA: TGTGCCAGCAGACTTAGACCGGCCTACAATGAGCAGTTCTTC
CDR3: CASRLRPAYNEQFF
D: .
V: TRBV2
size: .
J: TRBJ2-1

DNA: TGTGCCAGCAGCGTATGGCAGCCAGGGAACATTCAGTACTTC
CDR3: CASSVWQPGNIQYF
D: .
V: TRBV7-9
size: .
J: TRBJ2-4

DNA: TGTGCCAGCAGCTTAAACTCTGTTGGAGGAGCCTACAATGAGCAGTTCTTC
CDR3: CASSLNSVGGAYNEQFF
D: .
V: TRBV7-3
size: .
J: TRBJ2-1

DNA: TGTGCCAGCAGTTACTTAGTCAATGAAAAACTGTTTTTT
CDR3: CASSYLVNEKLFF
D: .
V: TRBV6-6
size: .
J: TRBJ1-4